These 8 T cell receptor beta chains originate from one sample sequenced in a study of T cell repertoires in cytomegalovirus infection. TCRdb recomputed calls from the reads with MiXCR, one row per CDR3 protein. In the table there are approximately 700,000 distinct CDR3 sequences, roughly 36% of which are singletons. The sequenced material came from PBMCs. Receptors originate from a human donor in good health (CMV status not recorded). Some clones in this sample may be carry-over from other donors' samples.

The chain recombines TRBV19 with TRBJ1-4, with TRBD1 matching over 7 bases. This CDR3 contains 14 residues. The V segment lost 7 bases and the J segment 8 bases; nucleotides outside the gene matches: 10. The germline V gene encodes CDR1 LNHDA and CDR2 SQIVND (reference sequence). CDR3 in DNA: TGTGCCAGTACCCGGGACAGATTTGGAGAAAAACTGTTTTTT. Residues: CASTRDRFGEKLFF.

The chain combines TRBV30 with TRBJ2-3, with 11 positions matching TRBD1. V lost 2 bases and J lost 4; bases outside the gene matches: 5. The CDR3 runs 15 residues. Germline loops: CDR1 GTSNPN, CDR2 SVGIG (reference sequence). In nucleotides, the CDR3 is TGTGCCTGGAGTCGGACAGGGGGCGGGGCAGATACGCAGTATTTT. This encodes CAWSRTGGGADTQYF.

This clonotype was observed at least ten times. The chain carries TRBV24-1 and TRBJ2-1, with 8 bases matching TRBD2. V gave up 6 bases and J gave up 6 bases; unmatched junction bases: 6. The germline V gene encodes CDR1 KGHDR and CDR2 SFDVKD. This CDR3 has 14 residues. This CDR3 reads CATSFGTSSNEQFF. The CDR3 region has the DNA TGTGCCACCAGTTTCGGGACTAGTTCCAATGAGCAGTTCTTC.

With regard to this clonotype: At one of its ends the junction is not consistent with the germline gene, which may arise from a read error. The rearrangement uses TRBV20-1 and TRBJ2-1; D may be TRBD2 (5 bases). From germline, CDR1 is DFQATT and CDR2 SNEGSKA (reference sequence). CDR3 size: 15 residues. Written as DNA, the CDR3 is TGCAGTGCTAGAGATCCGCGGACTCCTCAGGATGAGCAGTTATTC. Translation: CSARDPRTPQDEQLF.

The chain uses TRBV6-5 and TRBJ1-1, with TRBD1 matching over 9 bases. J gave up 2 bases and V 2 bases, and 3 bases lay outside the gene matches. Per the germline V gene, CDR1 is MNHEY and CDR2 is SVGAGI. This CDR3 contains 15 residues. The CDR3 is CASSYRGQGNTEAFF. The CDR3 bases are TGTGCCAGCAGTTACAGGGGACAGGGAAACACTGAAGCTTTCTTT.

This clonotype came up a few times. CDR3 DNA: TGTGCCAGCAGGTCGGTCGTGGGGCGGGGGACCTACGAGCAGTACTTC. Translated, it gives CASRSVVGRGTYEQYF. The chain recombines TRBV28 with TRBJ2-7; 7 nucleotides line up with TRBD2. In germline, CDR1 is MDHEN, CDR2 SYDVKM. This CDR3 is built from 16 residues. V was clipped by 6 bases and J by 2 bases; unmatched bases: 13.

The chain uses TRBV5-1 and TRBJ2-3; D remains unclear. This CDR3 is 15 amino acids long. With 0 bases removed from V and 2 bases from J, the gap between germline ends came to 10 bases. The germline CDR1 and CDR2 sequences are SGHRS and YFSETQ. This CDR3 is CASSLERRITDTQYF. The CDR3 DNA reads TGCGCCAGCAGCTTGGAAAGGCGGATCACAGATACGCAGTATTTT. Based on the CDR3 plus reference TRBV5-1 and TRBJ2-3, the full variable domain is KAGVTQTPRYLIKTRGQQVTLSCSPISGHRSVSWYQQTPGQGLQFLFEYFSETQRNKGNFPGRFSGRQFSNSRSEMNVSTLELGDSALYLCASSLERRITDTQYFGPGTRLTVL.

V and J are TRBV6-6 and TRBJ2-5, with D perhaps TRBD2 (6 bases). V lost 6 bases and J lost 2, with 13 bases in between. CDR1 and CDR2 from the germline V gene are MNHNY and SVGAGI (reference sequence). The CDR3 contains 14 residues. CDR3 nucleotide sequence: TGTGCCAGCAGCCCGGAGGGACTGCAAGAGACCCAGTACTTC. Translating it yields CASSPEGLQETQYF.